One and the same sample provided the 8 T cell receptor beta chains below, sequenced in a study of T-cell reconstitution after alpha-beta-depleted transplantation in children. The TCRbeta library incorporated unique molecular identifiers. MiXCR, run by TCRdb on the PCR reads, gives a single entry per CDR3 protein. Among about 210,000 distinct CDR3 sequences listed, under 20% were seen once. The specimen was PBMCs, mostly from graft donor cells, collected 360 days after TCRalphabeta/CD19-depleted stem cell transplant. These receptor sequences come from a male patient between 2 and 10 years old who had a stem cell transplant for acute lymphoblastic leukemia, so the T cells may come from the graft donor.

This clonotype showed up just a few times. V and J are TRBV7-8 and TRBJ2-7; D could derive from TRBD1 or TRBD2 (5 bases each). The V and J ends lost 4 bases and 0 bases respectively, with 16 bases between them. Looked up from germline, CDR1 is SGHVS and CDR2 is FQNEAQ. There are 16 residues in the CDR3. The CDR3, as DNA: TGTGCCAGCAGCTCTTCCGGGACGGTGAGCTCCTACGAGCAGTACTTC. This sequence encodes CASSSSGTVSSYEQYF.

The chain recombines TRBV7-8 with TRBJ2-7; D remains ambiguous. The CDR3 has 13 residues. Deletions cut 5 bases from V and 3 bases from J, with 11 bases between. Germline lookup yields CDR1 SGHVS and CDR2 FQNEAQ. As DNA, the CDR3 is TGTGCCAGCAGCCGCTTCCTGAACTACGAGCAGTACTTC. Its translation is CASSRFLNYEQYF.

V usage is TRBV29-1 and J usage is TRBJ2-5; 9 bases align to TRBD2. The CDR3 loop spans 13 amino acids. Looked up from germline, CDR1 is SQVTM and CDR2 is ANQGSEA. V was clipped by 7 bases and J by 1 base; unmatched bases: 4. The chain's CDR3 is CSGGGGPQETQYF. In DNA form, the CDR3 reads TGCAGCGGCGGGGGGGGGCCCCAAGAGACCCAGTACTTC.

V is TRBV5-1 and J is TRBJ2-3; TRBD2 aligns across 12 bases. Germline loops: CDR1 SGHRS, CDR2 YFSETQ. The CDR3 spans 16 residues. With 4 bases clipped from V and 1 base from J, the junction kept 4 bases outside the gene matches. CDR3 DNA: TGCGCCAGCAGCCCGACTAGCGGGGGCCGCACAGATACGCAGTATTTT. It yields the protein CASSPTSGGRTDTQYF.

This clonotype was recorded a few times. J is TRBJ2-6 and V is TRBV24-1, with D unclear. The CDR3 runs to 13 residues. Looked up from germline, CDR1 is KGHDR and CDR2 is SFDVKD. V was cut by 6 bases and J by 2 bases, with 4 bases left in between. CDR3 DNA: TGTGCCACCAGTTGGGCTGGGGCCAACGTCCTGACTTTC. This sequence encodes CATSWAGANVLTF.

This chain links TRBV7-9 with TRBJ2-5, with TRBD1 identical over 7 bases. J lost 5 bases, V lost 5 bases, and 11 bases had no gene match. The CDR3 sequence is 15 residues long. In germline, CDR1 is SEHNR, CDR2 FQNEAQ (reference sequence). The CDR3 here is CASSEGATELETQYF. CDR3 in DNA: TGTGCCAGCAGCGAGGGGGCTACGGAACTGGAGACCCAGTACTTC.

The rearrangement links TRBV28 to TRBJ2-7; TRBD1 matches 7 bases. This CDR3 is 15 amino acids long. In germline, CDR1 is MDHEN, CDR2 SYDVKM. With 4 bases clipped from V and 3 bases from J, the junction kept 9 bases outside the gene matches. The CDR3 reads CASSSPTGIGYEQYF. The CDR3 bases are TGTGCCAGCAGTTCCCCGACAGGGATTGGCTACGAGCAGTACTTC.

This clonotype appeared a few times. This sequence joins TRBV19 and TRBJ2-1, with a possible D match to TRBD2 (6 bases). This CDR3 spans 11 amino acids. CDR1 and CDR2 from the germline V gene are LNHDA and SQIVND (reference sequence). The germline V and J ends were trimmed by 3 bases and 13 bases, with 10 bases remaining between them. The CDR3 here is CASSIGGTQFF. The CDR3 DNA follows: TGTGCCAGTAGTATCGGAGGGACTCAGTTCTTC.